This entry describes one T cell receptor (beta chain). Its antigen is undetermined. MiXCR, run by TCRdb on the reads, gives a single entry per CDR3 protein. The sample holds about 360,000 distinct CDR3 sequences, around a sixth seen once. The data are from a study of T cell repertoires in cytomegalovirus infection. Study details: CMV infection plus the matching HLA type was flagged by public TCR beta signatures. Overall study results and limits: Clonotypes of TCR beta that were HLA-C-restricted and CMV-specific dominated the ex vivo response. Based on cumulative public TCR beta family frequency, carriers of CMV plus the relevant HLA were identified.

V was pared by 6 bases and J by 4 bases, with 10 bases of the junction left unmatched. Germline V CDR1 and CDR2: LNHDA, SQIVND (reference sequence). This CDR3 has 16 residues. This sequence joins TRBV19 and TRBJ2-3; the match to TRBD2 covers 10 bases. Source material: PBMCs. The TCR originated in a human donor in good health (CMV status not recorded). Some clones in this sample may be carry-over from other donors' samples. CDR3 in amino acids: CASRSSGGLPPDTQYF. The CDR3 coding sequence is TGTGCCAGTAGGTCTAGCGGGGGCCTACCCCCAGATACGCAGTATTTT.